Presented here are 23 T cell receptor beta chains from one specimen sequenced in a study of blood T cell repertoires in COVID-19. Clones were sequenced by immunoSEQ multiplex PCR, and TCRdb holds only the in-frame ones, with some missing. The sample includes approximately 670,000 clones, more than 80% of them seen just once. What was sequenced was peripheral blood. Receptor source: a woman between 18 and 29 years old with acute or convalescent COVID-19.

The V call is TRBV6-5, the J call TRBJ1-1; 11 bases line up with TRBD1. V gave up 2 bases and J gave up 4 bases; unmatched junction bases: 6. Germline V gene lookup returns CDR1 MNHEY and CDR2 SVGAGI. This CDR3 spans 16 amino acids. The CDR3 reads CASSYAGTGGITEAFF. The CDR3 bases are TGTGCCAGCAGTTACGCTGGGACAGGGGGAATCACTGAAGCTTTCTTT.

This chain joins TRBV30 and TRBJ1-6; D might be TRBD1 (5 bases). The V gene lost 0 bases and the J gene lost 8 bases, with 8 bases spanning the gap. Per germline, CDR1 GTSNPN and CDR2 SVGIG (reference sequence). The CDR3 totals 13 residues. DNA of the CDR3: TGTGCCTGGAGTGTGACAGCCGATTCACCCCTCCACTTT. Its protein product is CAWSVTADSPLHF.

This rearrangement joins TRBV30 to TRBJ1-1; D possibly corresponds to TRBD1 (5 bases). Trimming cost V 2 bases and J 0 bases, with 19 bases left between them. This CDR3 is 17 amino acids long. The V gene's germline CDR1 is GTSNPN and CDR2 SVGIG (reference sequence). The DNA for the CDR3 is TGTGCCTGGAGTATGGTCCGGGGCCGGGGGATGAACACTGAAGCTTTCTTT. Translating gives CAWSMVRGRGMNTEAFF.

The CDR3 nucleotides read TGTGCCAGCTCACAGGACAGGGTGTCCTACGAGCAGTACTTC. It encodes CASSQDRVSYEQYF. The genes are TRBV18 and TRBJ2-7; 8 bases fit TRBD1. The CDR3 is made up of 14 amino acids. Germline V CDR1 and CDR2: KGHSH, LQKENI. The trim removed 4 bases at V and 1 base at J, leaving 3 bases unmatched.

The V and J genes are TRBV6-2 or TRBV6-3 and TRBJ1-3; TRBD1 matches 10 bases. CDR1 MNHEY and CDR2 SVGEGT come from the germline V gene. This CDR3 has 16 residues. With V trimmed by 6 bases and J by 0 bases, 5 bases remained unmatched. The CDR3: CASSRQGASSGNTIYF. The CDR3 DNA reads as TGTGCCAGCAGCCGACAGGGGGCCTCCTCTGGAAACACCATATATTTT.

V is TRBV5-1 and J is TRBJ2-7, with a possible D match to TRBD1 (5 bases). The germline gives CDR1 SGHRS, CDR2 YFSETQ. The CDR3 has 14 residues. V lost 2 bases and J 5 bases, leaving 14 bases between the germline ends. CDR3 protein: CASSFGQGWDEQYF. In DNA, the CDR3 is TGCGCCAGCAGCTTCGGCCAGGGCTGGGACGAGCAGTACTTC.

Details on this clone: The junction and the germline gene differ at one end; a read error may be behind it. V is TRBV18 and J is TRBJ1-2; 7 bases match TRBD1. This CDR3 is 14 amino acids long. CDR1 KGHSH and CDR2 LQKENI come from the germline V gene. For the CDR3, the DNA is TGTGCCAGCACACCAGGGACAGCGATCTATGGCTACACCTTC. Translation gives CASTPGTAIYGYTF.

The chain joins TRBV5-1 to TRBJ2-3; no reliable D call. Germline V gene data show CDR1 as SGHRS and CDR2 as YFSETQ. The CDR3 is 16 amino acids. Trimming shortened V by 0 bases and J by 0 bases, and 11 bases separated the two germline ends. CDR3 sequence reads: CASSLAYRSSTDTQYF. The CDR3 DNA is TGCGCCAGCAGCTTGGCGTATAGATCTAGCACAGATACGCAGTATTTT.

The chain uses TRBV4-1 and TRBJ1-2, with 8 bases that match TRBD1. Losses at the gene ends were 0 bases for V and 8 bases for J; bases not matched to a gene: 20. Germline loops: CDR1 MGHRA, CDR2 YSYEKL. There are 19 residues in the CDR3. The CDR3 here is CASSQEVVDRARYYGGYTF. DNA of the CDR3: TGCGCCAGCAGCCAAGAAGTTGTGGACAGGGCCCGCTACTATGGGGGCTACACCTTC.

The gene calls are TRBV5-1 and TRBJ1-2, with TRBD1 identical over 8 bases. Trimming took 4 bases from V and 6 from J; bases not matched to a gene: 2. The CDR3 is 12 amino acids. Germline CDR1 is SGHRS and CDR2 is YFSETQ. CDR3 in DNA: TGCGCCAGCAGCGCGACAGGGGATGGCTACACCTTC. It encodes CASSATGDGYTF. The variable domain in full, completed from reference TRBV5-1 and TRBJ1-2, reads KAGVTQTPRYLIKTRGQQVTLSCSPISGHRSVSWYQQTPGQGLQFLFEYFSETQRNKGNFPGRFSGRQFSNSRSEMNVSTLELGDSALYLCASSATGDGYTFGSGTRLTVV.

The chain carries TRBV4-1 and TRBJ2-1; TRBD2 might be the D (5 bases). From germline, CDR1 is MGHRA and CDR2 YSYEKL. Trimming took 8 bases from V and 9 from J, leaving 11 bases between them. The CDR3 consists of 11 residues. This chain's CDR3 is CASREGSEQFF. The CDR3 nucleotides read TGCGCCAGCCGCGAGGGTAGTGAGCAGTTCTTC.

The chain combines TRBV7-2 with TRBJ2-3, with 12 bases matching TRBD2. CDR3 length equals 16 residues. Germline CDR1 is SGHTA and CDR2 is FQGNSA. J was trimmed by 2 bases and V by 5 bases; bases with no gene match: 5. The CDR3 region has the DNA TGTGCCAGCAGCCCCCGACTAGCGGGGGCCACAGATACGCAGTATTTT. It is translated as CASSPRLAGATDTQYF.

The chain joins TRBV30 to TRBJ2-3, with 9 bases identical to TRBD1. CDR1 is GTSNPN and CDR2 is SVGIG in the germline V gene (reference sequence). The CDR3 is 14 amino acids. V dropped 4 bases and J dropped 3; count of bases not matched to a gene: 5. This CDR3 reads CAWIETGGTDTQYF. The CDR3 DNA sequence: TGTGCCTGGATTGAGACAGGGGGGACAGATACGCAGTATTTT.

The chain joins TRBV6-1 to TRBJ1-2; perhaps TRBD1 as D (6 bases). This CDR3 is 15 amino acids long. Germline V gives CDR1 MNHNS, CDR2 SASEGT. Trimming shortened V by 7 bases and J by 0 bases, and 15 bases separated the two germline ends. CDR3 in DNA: TGTGCCAGCACCTCGAGGACAGATACTAACTATGGCTACACCTTC. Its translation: CASTSRTDTNYGYTF.

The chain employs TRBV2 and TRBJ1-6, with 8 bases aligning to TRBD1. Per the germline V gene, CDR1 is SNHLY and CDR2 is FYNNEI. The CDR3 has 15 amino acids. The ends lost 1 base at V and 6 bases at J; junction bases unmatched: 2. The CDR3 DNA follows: TGTGCCAGCAGTGAAGTGGGGACAGGTAATTCACCCCTCCACTTT. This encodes CASSEVGTGNSPLHF.

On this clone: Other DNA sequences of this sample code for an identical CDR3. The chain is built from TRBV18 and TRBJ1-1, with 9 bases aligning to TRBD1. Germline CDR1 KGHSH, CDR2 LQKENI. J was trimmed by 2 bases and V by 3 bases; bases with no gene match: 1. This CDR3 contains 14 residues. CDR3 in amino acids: CASSPGQGNTEAFF. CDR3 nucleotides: TGTGCCAGCTCACCGGGACAGGGTAACACTGAAGCTTTCTTT.

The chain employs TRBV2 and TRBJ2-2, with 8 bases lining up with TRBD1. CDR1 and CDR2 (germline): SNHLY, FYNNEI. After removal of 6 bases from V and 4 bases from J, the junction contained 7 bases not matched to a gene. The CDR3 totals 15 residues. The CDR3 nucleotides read TGTGCCAGCAGGAACAGGGGGGCGTTCACCGGGGAGCTGTTTTTT. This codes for CASRNRGAFTGELFF. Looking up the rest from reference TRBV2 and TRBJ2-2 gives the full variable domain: EPEVTQTPSHQVTQMGQEVILRCVPISNHLYFYWYRQILGQKVEFLVSFYNNEISEKSEIFDDQFSVERPDGSNFTLKIRSTKLEDSAMYFCASRNRGAFTGELFFGEGSRLTVL.

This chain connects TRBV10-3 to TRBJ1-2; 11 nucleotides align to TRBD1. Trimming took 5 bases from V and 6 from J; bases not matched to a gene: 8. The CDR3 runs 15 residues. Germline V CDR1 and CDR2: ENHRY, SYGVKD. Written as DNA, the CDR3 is TGTGCCATCAGTACCCGGACAGGGGGCGCCGATGGCTACACCTTC. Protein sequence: CAISTRTGGADGYTF.

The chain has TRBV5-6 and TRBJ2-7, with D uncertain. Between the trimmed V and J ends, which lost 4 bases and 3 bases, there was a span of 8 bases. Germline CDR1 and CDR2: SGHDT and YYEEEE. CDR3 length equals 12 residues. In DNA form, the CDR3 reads TGTGCCAGCAGCATGAGCGTCTACGAGCAGTACTTC. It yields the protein CASSMSVYEQYF.

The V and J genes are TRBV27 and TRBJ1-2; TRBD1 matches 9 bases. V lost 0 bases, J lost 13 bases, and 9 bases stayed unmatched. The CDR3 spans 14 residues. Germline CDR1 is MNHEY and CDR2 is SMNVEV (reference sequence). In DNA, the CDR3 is TGTGCCAGCAGTTTATCCACGGGACAGGGCCCACCCACCTTC. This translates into CASSLSTGQGPPTF.

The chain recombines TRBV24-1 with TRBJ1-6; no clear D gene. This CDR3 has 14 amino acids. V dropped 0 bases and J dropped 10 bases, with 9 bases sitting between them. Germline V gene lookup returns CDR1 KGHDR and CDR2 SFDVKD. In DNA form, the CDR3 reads TGTGCCACCAGTGATTTGAAGAGGGAATCACCCCTCCACTTT. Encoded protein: CATSDLKRESPLHF.

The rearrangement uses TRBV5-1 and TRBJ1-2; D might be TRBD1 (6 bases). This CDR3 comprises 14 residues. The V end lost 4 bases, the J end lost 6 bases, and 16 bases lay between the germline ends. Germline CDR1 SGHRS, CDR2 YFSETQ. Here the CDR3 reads CASSPGQGLDGYTF. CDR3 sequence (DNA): TGCGCCAGCAGCCCTGGGCAGGGGTTAGATGGCTACACCTTC.

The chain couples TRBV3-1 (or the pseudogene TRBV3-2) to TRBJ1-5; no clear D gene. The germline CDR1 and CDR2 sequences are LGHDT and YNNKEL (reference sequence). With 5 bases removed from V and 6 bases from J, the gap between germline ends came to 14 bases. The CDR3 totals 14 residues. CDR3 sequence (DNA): TGTGCCAGCAGCTCCCATGGAGTGGGTCAGCCCCAGCATTTT. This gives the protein CASSSHGVGQPQHF.